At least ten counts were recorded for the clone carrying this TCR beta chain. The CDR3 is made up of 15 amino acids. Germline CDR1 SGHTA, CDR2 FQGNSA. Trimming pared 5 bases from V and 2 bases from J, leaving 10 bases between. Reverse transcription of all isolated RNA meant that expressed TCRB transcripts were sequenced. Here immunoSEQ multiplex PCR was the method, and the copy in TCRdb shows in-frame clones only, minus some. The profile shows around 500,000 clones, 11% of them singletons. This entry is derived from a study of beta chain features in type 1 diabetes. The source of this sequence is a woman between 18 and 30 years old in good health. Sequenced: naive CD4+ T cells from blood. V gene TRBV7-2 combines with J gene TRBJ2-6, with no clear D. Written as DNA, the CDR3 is TGTGCCAGCAGCCGCGCTACCACTGGGGCCAACGTCCTGACTTTC. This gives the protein CASSRATTGANVLTF. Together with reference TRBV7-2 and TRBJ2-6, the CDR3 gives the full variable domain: GAGVSQSPSNKVTEKGKDVELRCDPISGHTALYWYRQSLGQGLEFLIYFQGNSAPDKSGLPSDRFSAERTGGSVSTLTIQRTQQEDSAVYLCASSRATTGANVLTFGAGSRLTVL.